This TCR beta chain comes out of a study of blood T cells in healthy people across ages (dated by TCRdb to about 2015). Context from the whole study: In model experiments, roughly one uniquely barcoded TCR beta cDNA molecule per two T cells was captured by template switching. The donors were divided into four age groups: young (average around 16 years), middle-aged (around 41), aged (roughly 60) and long-lived (roughly 86). Two additional independent replicas of 1 million unique cDNA reads from the same blood draw were analyzed for two donors (one aged 18 to 30 and one aged 80 or older). To avoid experimental bias, donors of different ages were distributed randomly across sequencing lanes. To track age-related changes in TCR beta repertoire diversity, the study relied on deep sequencing normalized with unique cDNA molecular identifiers.

The germline V gene (reference sequence) gives CDR1 as LGHDT and CDR2 as YNNKEL. At the junction V is shortened by 4 bases and J by 7 bases; bases outside the gene matches: 6. Spanning cysteine to phenylalanine, the CDR3 consists of 15 amino acids. CDR3 DNA is the only sequence kept; it has 45 bases, read in frame from the first base. The donors were roughly 40 Caucasian individuals from Russia, aged about 6 to 100 years, who were systemically healthy. Each donor gave roughly 9 milliliters of peripheral blood, drawn into EDTA-treated Vacutainer tubes. Ficoll-Paque density-gradient centrifugation was used to isolate PBMCs, with at least 7 million per sample. Trizol reagent was used to extract total RNA from the PBMCs, yielding at least 5 micrograms per sample. For every donor, an aliquot of PBMCs went through flow cytometry to measure the percentages of naive CD45RAhigh/CD27high T cells. Comments on this clonotype: The specificity of this receptor is unknown. Base qualities are missing; no much larger clone stands one base away.

The library was built by means of 5' RACE. The instrument was an Illumina HiSeq 2500. The second PCR ran for about 6 to 11 cycles and used a J-beta primer mix along with a sample-barcoded 5' primer. A template-switch 5' adaptor carrying 12 random nucleotides introduced a unique molecular identifier onto each TCR beta cDNA molecule. Each sample yielded at least 3 million CDR3-containing paired-end reads. First-strand cDNA was synthesized from all RNA with the Mint cDNA synthesis kit, primed by a TRBC-specific oligonucleotide. Following uracil-DNA glycosylase treatment, all cDNA underwent a first 18-cycle PCR with the universal primers M1SS and BC2_uni_R. Concerning the study's data processing: Each sample was normalized by randomly selecting 1 million high-quality reads, each carrying a distinct molecular identifier. Reads sharing molecular identifiers were discarded rather than binned into consensus sequences. CDR3 identification, clonotype clustering and error correction used MiTCR with a Q25 quality threshold and the strictest error-elimination algorithm. A nonparametric unseen species model with Euler transformation was used to estimate a lower bound on total TCR beta diversity. TCRdb trimmed public reads at Q25 via fastp, called clones via MiXCR and kept in-frame beta chains. Every CDR3 protein is listed once, alongside the most common genes and DNA of its rows. The authors' filters were not applied to this entry. For this sample there are 1 million or so distinct CDR3 sequences; around 45% appear just once. The ten top clones hold approximately 17% of the sample.

Here is what the overall study found, with its caveats: Because profiling used bulk unsorted PBMCs, naive and antigen-experienced compartments could not be compared conclusively. Estimates of total diversity based on one million sequenced T cells were regarded as lower bounds and as underestimates. As age increased, observed TCR beta diversity per million T cells dropped in a roughly linear way, and a significant reduction was already evident by age around 41. There was a strong correlation between observed TCR beta diversity and the percentage of naive T cells measured by flow cytometry. The CMV infection status of donors was not known, potentially confounding age-related changes in expanded clonotypes. Compared with the aged group, the long-lived group had more naive CD4+ T cells, fewer expanded clones and increased TCR diversity, suggesting age selection.

Sequenced material: blood. The chain couples TRBV3-1 to TRBJ2-7; 14 of the junction bases match TRBD2. This TCR came from a woman aged 55 to 70 in good health. The CDR3 is CASSPGLAGAVEQYF. In nucleotides, the sequence is TGTGCCAGCAGCCCGGGACTAGCGGGAGCGGTTGAGCAGTACTTC.